This entry lists 28 T cell receptor beta chains sequenced from one sample in a study of control samples from healthy donors and cancer patients. Method: immunoSEQ multiplex PCR; TCRdb's copy keeps in-frame clones and lacks some. This sample carries fewer than 250,000 clones, over 80% of them seen once, and the ten largest clones take 1.8%. Sequenced sample: blood. All receptors derive from a man under 40 in good health.

With respect to this clone: Within the sample, other DNA sequences also encode this same CDR3. This chain links TRBV19 with TRBJ2-3; no clear D. Per germline, CDR1 LNHDA and CDR2 SQIVND (reference sequence). V was trimmed by 3 bases and J by 4 bases, leaving 8 bases between them. The CDR3 has 13 residues. The CDR3 bases are TGTGCCAGTAGTATTTGGGCAGCAGATACGCAGTATTTT. This codes for CASSIWAADTQYF.

This chain uses TRBV27 with TRBJ1-5; 9 bases agree with TRBD1. With 4 bases clipped from V and 3 bases from J, the junction kept 7 bases outside the gene matches. Germline loops: CDR1 MNHEY, CDR2 SMNVEV (reference sequence). This CDR3 is 16 amino acids long. The CDR3 loop reads CASSSGQGRNNQPQHF. CDR3 in DNA: TGTGCCAGCAGTTCGGGACAGGGACGGAACAATCAGCCCCAGCATTTT.

The rearrangement uses TRBV11-2 and TRBJ2-2; D perhaps matches TRBD2 (6 bases). Trimming removed 3 bases from V and 0 bases from J, with 11 bases in between. Germline V gene sequence: CDR1 SGHAT, CDR2 FQNNGV. The length of the CDR3 is 16 residues. CDR3 residues: CASSFHPGANTGELFF. The CDR3, as DNA: TGTGCCAGCAGCTTTCATCCGGGGGCGAACACCGGGGAGCTGTTTTTT.

This clone was detected a few times. The chain employs TRBV23-1 and TRBJ1-4; D is undetermined. TRBV23-1 is an ORF; its function is uncertain. V lost 0 bases and J 8 bases, leaving 13 bases between the germline ends. The length of the CDR3 is 15 residues. CDR3 amino acids: CASSQSPGLCEKLFF. As DNA, the CDR3 is TGCGCCAGCAGTCAATCGCCAGGATTGTGCGAAAAACTGTTTTTT.

The chain links TRBV19 to TRBJ1-1, with D possibly TRBD1 on 5 matching bases. CDR1 is LNHDA, CDR2 SQIVND, per germline (reference sequence). V lost 0 bases, J lost 3 bases, and 8 bases lay in between. There are 14 residues in the CDR3. The CDR3 bases are TGTGCCAGTAGTATAGAGGGGCGGTACACTGAAGCTTTCTTT. The encoded protein is CASSIEGRYTEAFF.

This chain links TRBV7-9 with TRBJ2-7, with D perhaps being TRBD1 or TRBD2 (6 bases each). The CDR3 sequence is 15 residues long. The V end was cut by 4 bases, the J end by 1 base, with 14 bases between. Germline V gene lookup returns CDR1 SEHNR and CDR2 FQNEAQ (reference sequence). CDR3 residues: CASSYTRGPSYEQYF. DNA of the CDR3: TGTGCCAGCAGCTATACCCGGGGGCCATCCTACGAGCAGTACTTC.

The V and J genes are TRBV5-1 and TRBJ1-1, with D possibly TRBD1 on 6 matching bases. Germline CDR1 SGHRS, CDR2 YFSETQ. V lost 0 bases to trimming and J lost 11 bases, with 20 bases between them. This CDR3 comprises 15 residues. CDR3 DNA: TGCGCCAGCAGCTTGGGAACAGGGTCCGGGTTTGGGGCTTTCTTT. This encodes CASSLGTGSGFGAFF. The full variable domain, completed using reference TRBV5-1 and TRBJ1-1, is KAGVTQTPRYLIKTRGQQVTLSCSPISGHRSVSWYQQTPGQGLQFLFEYFSETQRNKGNFPGRFSGRQFSNSRSEMNVSTLELGDSALYLCASSLGTGSGFGAFFGQGTRLTVV.

CDR3 protein: CASSQEASGGLNTGELFF. Written as DNA, the CDR3 is TGTGCCAGCAGCCAAGAGGCTAGCGGGGGGCTAAACACCGGGGAGCTGTTTTTT. This chain connects TRBV4-2 to TRBJ2-2; 11 bases are shared with TRBD2. The trim removed 0 bases at V and 2 bases at J, leaving 5 bases unmatched. This CDR3 contains 18 residues. Germline CDR1 reads LGHNA; CDR2 reads YNFKEQ.

In DNA form, the CDR3 reads TGTGCCAGCAGCTTATCGGGGGGGCGCGTCTACGAGCAGTACTTC. It is translated as CASSLSGGRVYEQYF. The chain carries TRBV11-3 and TRBJ2-7; TRBD2 matches at 8 bases. V lost 2 bases and J lost 3; bases outside the gene matches: 6. The CDR3 is 15 residues long. Germline V gene lookup returns CDR1 SGHNT and CDR2 YENEEA.

The CDR3 loop is CASSSSGTSTDTQYF. CDR3 DNA: TGTGCCAGCAGCTCTTCAGGGACTTCCACAGATACGCAGTATTTT. V usage is TRBV3-1 (or the pseudogene TRBV3-2) and J usage is TRBJ2-3; tentatively, D is TRBD2 (6 bases). The CDR3 consists of 15 residues. Germline V gene sequence: CDR1 LGHDT, CDR2 YNNKEL (reference sequence). Trimming stripped 5 bases from V and 2 bases from J, with 14 bases between.

The gene calls are TRBV5-4 and TRBJ2-7; TRBD2 agrees at 9 bases. Trimming at V came to 2 bases and at J to 0 bases, leaving 6 bases not matched to a gene. Germline V gene data show CDR1 as SGHNT and CDR2 as YYREEE (reference sequence). The CDR3 is 16 residues long. Here the CDR3 reads CASSFIAGGSSYEQYF. The DNA of the CDR3 is TGTGCCAGCAGCTTTATTGCGGGGGGGAGCTCCTACGAGCAGTACTTC. The variable domain in full, completed from reference TRBV5-4 and TRBJ2-7, reads ETGVTQSPTHLIKTRGQQVTLRCSSQSGHNTVSWYQQALGQGPQFIFQYYREEENGRGNFPPRFSGLQFPNYSSELNVNALELDDSALYLCASSFIAGGSSYEQYFGPGTRLTVT.

The chain employs TRBV4-1 and TRBJ1-3; D remains unclear. Per germline, CDR1 MGHRA and CDR2 YSYEKL. This CDR3 contains 14 residues. Trimming left V 4 bases short and J 1 base short, with 8 bases between. The CDR3 loop reads CASSPGGSGNTIYF. In DNA form, the CDR3 reads TGCGCCAGCAGCCCGGGAGGATCTGGAAACACCATATATTTT.

The rearrangement links TRBV5-1 to TRBJ2-1; TRBD1 is a possible D gene (5 bases). Germline CDR1 reads SGHRS; CDR2 reads YFSETQ. The V and J ends lost 3 bases and 0 bases respectively, with 13 bases between them. The CDR3 length is 16 residues. The CDR3 is CASSSDRLSSYNEQFF. The CDR3, as DNA: TGCGCCAGCAGCTCAGACAGACTCAGCTCCTACAATGAGCAGTTCTTC.

V is TRBV25-1 and J is TRBJ1-2; D might be TRBD1 (6 bases). This CDR3 comprises 15 residues. Germline V CDR1 and CDR2: MGHDK, SYGVNS. Trimming removed 1 base at V and 4 bases at J, with 13 bases between. CDR3 DNA: TGTGCCAGCAGTGAATCTCTGGGGGCTTTCTATGGCTACACCTTC. Its protein is CASSESLGAFYGYTF.

The V gene is TRBV7-9, the J gene TRBJ2-7; 13 bases fit TRBD2. The CDR3 contains 16 residues. V trimming: 5 bases; J trimming: 5 bases; junction bases outside the gene matches: 9. Germline V CDR1 and CDR2: SEHNR, FQNEAQ (reference sequence). The CDR3 DNA is TGTGCCAGCAGCGGCGGGACTAGCGGGGCCCTTGACGAGCAGTACTTC. Its translation: CASSGGTSGALDEQYF.

As for this clone: This sample includes further DNA sequences coding for the same CDR3. This chain connects TRBV7-9 to TRBJ1-5, with D perhaps matching TRBD1 (5 bases). CDR1 is SEHNR, CDR2 FQNEAQ, per germline (reference sequence). The CDR3 runs 13 residues. V was shortened by 5 bases and J by 4 bases, with 9 bases between the two germline ends. The CDR3 sequence is CASSPTGNQPQHF. The CDR3 coding sequence is TGTGCCAGCAGCCCAACAGGTAATCAGCCCCAGCATTTT.

V gene TRBV3-1 (or the pseudogene TRBV3-2) combines with J gene TRBJ1-2; possibly TRBD1 for D (5 bases). Trimming pared 3 bases from V and 6 bases from J, leaving 8 bases between. The CDR3 loop spans 12 amino acids. The germline CDR1 and CDR2 sequences are LGHDT and YNNKEL (reference sequence). In DNA, the CDR3 is TGTGCCAGCAGCCACCCAGGGCATGGCTACACCTTC. It is translated as CASSHPGHGYTF.

In its sample, this clone was seen many times. Other DNA sequences of this sample code for an identical CDR3. The chain recombines TRBV11-1 with TRBJ2-6; TRBD1 matches 7 bases. The junction had 0 bases not matched to a gene; V was cut back by 4 bases and J by 0 bases. The length of the CDR3 is 15 residues. CDR1 is SGHAT, CDR2 FQDESV, per germline (reference sequence). The DNA of the CDR3 is TGTGCCAGCAGCTCAGGGGGCTCTGGGGCCAACGTCCTGACTTTC. Translating it yields CASSSGGSGANVLTF.

The V and J genes are TRBV30 and TRBJ1-2; no firm D call. Looked up from germline, CDR1 is GTSNPN and CDR2 is SVGIG (reference sequence). The germline V and J ends were trimmed by 1 base and 3 bases, with 12 bases remaining between them. This CDR3 region has 14 residues. In DNA form, the CDR3 reads TGTGCCTGGAGTGAGGTTAGGGCGGACTATGGCTACACCTTC. Encoded protein: CAWSEVRADYGYTF.

This clone was detected only a few times. This chain connects TRBV30 to TRBJ2-6; D is unresolved. Germline V CDR1 and CDR2: GTSNPN, SVGIG (reference sequence). This CDR3 has 12 amino acids. The ends were cut back, 8 bases at V and 2 bases at J, with 7 bases in the middle. CDR3 in DNA: TGTGCCACGTCCGCTGGGGCCAACGTCCTGACTTTC. It encodes CATSAGANVLTF.

With regard to this clone: In the same sample, other DNA sequences code for this CDR3. The chain joins TRBV10-2 to TRBJ1-5, with D uncertain. The CDR3 extends over 12 amino acids. Looked up from germline, CDR1 is WSHSY and CDR2 is SAAADI. The germline V and J ends were trimmed by 3 bases and 5 bases, with 5 bases remaining between them. This CDR3 reads CASSDRDQPQHF. As DNA, the CDR3 is TGCGCCAGCAGTGACCGGGATCAGCCCCAGCATTTT.

The chain joins TRBV7-2 to TRBJ2-1; 15 positions agree with TRBD2. Trimming took 2 bases from V and 7 from J; bases not matched to a gene: 3. Germline assignment: CDR1 SGHTA and CDR2 FQGNSA. The CDR3 has 16 amino acids. DNA for the CDR3: TGTGCCAGCAGCTTATACGGACTAGCGGGGGGGAATGAGCAGTTCTTC. Translating it yields CASSLYGLAGGNEQFF.

V and J are TRBV6-1 and TRBJ1-4, with D perhaps matching TRBD1 (5 bases). Germline CDR1 and CDR2: MNHNS and SASEGT. The CDR3 has 14 residues. V shed 1 base and J shed 5 bases, with 8 bases lying between them. The CDR3 coding sequence is TGTGCCAGCAGTGAAGTGTGGGGGAATGAAAAACTGTTTTTT. Protein product: CASSEVWGNEKLFF.

The V and J genes are TRBV7-9 and TRBJ2-1, with D possibly being TRBD2 (5 bases). Trimming left V 2 bases short and J 6 bases short, with 11 bases between. CDR3 length: 14 amino acids. The germline V gene encodes CDR1 SEHNR and CDR2 FQNEAQ (reference sequence). The CDR3 sequence is CASSLYDYPNEQFF. The CDR3 DNA reads TGTGCCAGCAGCTTATACGACTACCCCAATGAGCAGTTCTTC.

The chain combines TRBV6-1 with TRBJ1-3; 8 nucleotides match TRBD1. Trimming at V came to 0 bases and at J to 4 bases, leaving 8 bases not matched to a gene. Germline V gene sequence: CDR1 MNHNS, CDR2 SASEGT. This CDR3 has 17 residues. The CDR3 protein is CASSEAPTGAAGNTIYF. Written as DNA, the CDR3 is TGTGCCAGCAGTGAAGCGCCGACAGGGGCCGCCGGAAACACCATATATTTT.

The table lists this clone with a count of one. The rearrangement joins TRBV5-1 to TRBJ1-6; possibly TRBD1 for D (5 bases). With 4 bases removed from V and 5 bases from J, the gap between germline ends came to 7 bases. Germline loops: CDR1 SGHRS, CDR2 YFSETQ. CDR3 size: 13 residues. The CDR3 nucleotides read TGCGCCAGCAGCATGGGGGATAATTCACCCCTCCACTTT. Translation: CASSMGDNSPLHF.

CDR3 sequence reads: CASSPNRGPGEQFF. The CDR3 region has the DNA TGTGCCAGCAGCCCTAACAGGGGGCCGGGTGAGCAGTTCTTC. The chain uses TRBV13 and TRBJ2-1; TRBD1 matches at 9 bases. This CDR3 has 14 residues. With 5 bases clipped from V and 9 bases from J, the junction kept 8 bases outside the gene matches. CDR1 is PRHDT and CDR2 is FYEKMQ in the germline V gene (reference sequence).

The chain has TRBV10-3 and TRBJ2-1; D might be TRBD1 or TRBD2, each matching 6 bases. The CDR3 runs 16 residues. CDR1 is ENHRY and CDR2 is SYGVKD in the germline V gene. Trimming took 8 bases from V and 7 from J, leaving 24 bases between them. The CDR3 DNA reads as TGTGCCATCGGGGAATTTCGTGGGGGCCGGGAGAATGAGCAGTTCTTC. Translation: CAIGEFRGGRENEQFF.